This T cell receptor beta chain derives from a study of spatial heterogeneity in lung cancer. About the research overall: Sequence detection consistently recorded a greater number of beta-chain than alpha-chain sequences. General study findings and limits: Intratumoral expanded alpha and beta TCR counts were found to track tumor mutation counts.

Sample time point: sample taken at primary tumor resection. The study sequenced unsorted whole RNA from tumor, nontumor lung or frozen PBMC. By proportion, this clonotype is medium-sized. Its antigen is unidentified. TCR cDNA molecules each had a unique molecular identifier. TCRdb re-called the 5' RACE reads with MiXCR, one entry per CDR3 protein. In the table there are around 1,600 distinct CDR3 sequences, 18% of which are singletons. The sample here was lung tumor tissue, taken at surgery. The receptor comes from a male donor with early-stage non-small cell lung cancer.

The CDR3 DNA is TGTGCCAGTAGTAACGGACTAGCGGGGGGTCGAGGGGAGCTGTTTTTT. Translation gives CASSNGLAGGRGELFF. The chain links TRBV19 to TRBJ2-2, with 14 bases fitting TRBD2. The CDR3 loop spans 16 amino acids. With 4 bases clipped from V and 8 bases from J, the junction kept 6 bases outside the gene matches. Per germline, CDR1 LNHDA and CDR2 SQIVND (reference sequence).